This TCR beta chain appears in the sequencing data of a study of spatial heterogeneity in lung cancer. Described time point: sample taken at primary tumor resection. Sequencing was performed on whole RNA extracted from tumor and nontumor lung tissue, or from frozen PBMC, and the material was left unsorted. The donor population consisted of some 70 patients with untreated, early-stage non-small cell lung cancer. This clonotype was recorded at least ten times. Each molecule of TCR cDNA was tagged with one unique molecular identifier. From the 5' RACE reads, TCRdb called clonotypes with MiXCR, one entry per CDR3 protein. The sample has tens of thousands of distinct CDR3 sequences; more than 10% are singletons. The CDR3 consists of 14 residues. Germline V gene data show CDR1 as SGHAT and CDR2 as FQNNGV. Between the trimmed V and J ends, which lost 2 bases and 5 bases, there was a span of 11 bases.

This sample comprised PBMCs, obtained at surgery. The clonotype comes from a male donor with early-stage non-small cell lung cancer. The chain is built from TRBV11-2 and TRBJ2-3; D is unresolved. This CDR3 is CASSLFIGGDTQYF. The CDR3, as DNA: TGTGCCAGCAGCTTATTTATCGGTGGAGATACGCAGTATTTT.